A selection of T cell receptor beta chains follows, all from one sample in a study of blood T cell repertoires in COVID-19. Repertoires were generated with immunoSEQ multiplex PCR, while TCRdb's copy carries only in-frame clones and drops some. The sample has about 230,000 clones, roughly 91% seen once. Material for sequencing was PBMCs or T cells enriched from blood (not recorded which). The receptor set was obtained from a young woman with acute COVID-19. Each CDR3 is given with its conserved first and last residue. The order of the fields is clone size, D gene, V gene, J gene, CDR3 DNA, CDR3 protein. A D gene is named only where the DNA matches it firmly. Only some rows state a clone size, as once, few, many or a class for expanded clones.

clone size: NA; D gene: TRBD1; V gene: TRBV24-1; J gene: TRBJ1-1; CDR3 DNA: TGTGCCACCAGTGATTCGGGGACAGGGCTCACTGAAGCTTTCTTT; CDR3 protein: CATSDSGTGLTEAFF
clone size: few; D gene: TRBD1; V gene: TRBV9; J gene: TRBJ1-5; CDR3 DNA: TGTGCCAGCAGCGTAGGGACAGGGGGCGATCAGCCCCAGCATTTT; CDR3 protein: CASSVGTGGDQPQHF
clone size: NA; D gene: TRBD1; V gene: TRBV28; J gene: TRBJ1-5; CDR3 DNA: TGTGCCAGCAGTCGTAGACAGGGAAGTCAGCCCCAGCATTTT; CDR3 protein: CASSRRQGSQPQHF
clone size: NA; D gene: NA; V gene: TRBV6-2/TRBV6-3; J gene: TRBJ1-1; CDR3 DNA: TGTGCCAGCAGTTACGGCTCGAACACTGAAGCTTTCTTT; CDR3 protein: CASSYGSNTEAFF
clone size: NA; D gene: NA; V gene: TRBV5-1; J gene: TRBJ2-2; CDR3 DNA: TGCGCCAGCAGCTTAATAGGGGAAAGCGGGGAGCTGTTTTTT; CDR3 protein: CASSLIGESGELFF
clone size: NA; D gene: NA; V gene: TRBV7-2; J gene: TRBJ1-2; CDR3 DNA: TGTGCCAGCACTGCCGGGGGGACTAACTATGGCTACACCTTC; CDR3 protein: CASTAGGTNYGYTF
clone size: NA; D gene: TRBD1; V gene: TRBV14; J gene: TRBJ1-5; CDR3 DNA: TGTGCCAGCAGCCAGGGACAGTATCAGCCCCAGCATTTT; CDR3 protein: CASSQGQYQPQHF
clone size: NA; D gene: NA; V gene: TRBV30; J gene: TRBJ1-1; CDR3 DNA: TGTGCCTGGAGTCATGGCGGAAAGAACACTGAAGCTTTCTTT; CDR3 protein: CAWSHGGKNTEAFF
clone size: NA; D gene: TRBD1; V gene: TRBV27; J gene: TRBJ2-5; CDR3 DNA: TGTGCCAGCGGAAACAGGGGCAAATTTGAAGAGACCCAGTACTTC; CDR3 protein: CASGNRGKFEETQYF
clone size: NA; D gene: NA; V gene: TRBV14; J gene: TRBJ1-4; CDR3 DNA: TGTGCCAGCAGCCCAAGATTAGGAGGCAGGGGTGAAAAACTGTTTTTT; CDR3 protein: CASSPRLGGRGEKLFF
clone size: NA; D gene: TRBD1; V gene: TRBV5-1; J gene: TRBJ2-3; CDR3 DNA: TGCGCCAGCAGCTCTTACCCGGGACAGACTAGCACAGATACGCAGTATTTT; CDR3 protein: CASSSYPGQTSTDTQYF
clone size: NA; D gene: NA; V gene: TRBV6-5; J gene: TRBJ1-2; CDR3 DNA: TGTGCCAGCAGTTACTCGACGGGAATCTATGGCTACACCTTC; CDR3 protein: CASSYSTGIYGYTF
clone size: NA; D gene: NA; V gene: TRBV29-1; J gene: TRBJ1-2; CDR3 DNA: TGCAGCGTTGACCGTTACTCCGACGGGGTCCCTGGCTACACCTTC; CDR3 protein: CSVDRYSDGVPGYTF
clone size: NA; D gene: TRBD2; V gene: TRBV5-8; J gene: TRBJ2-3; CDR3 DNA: TGTGCCAGCAGCTTGGCCGCGGGGGGGCCTGGCACAGATACGCAGTATTTT; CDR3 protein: CASSLAAGGPGTDTQYF
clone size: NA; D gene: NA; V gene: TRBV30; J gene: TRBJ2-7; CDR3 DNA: TGTGCCTGGACGACCTGGGGGGAGGCACGTTCCTACGAGCAGTACTTC; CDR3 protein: CAWTTWGEARSYEQYF
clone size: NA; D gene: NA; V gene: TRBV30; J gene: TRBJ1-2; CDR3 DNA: TGTGCCTGGAGAAGGGGTACCGATGGCTACACCTTC; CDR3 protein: CAWRRGTDGYTF
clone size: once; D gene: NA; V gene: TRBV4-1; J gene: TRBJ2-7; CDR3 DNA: TGCGCCAGCAGCCAAGGTATTTCAGGGGCCTACGAGCAGTACTTC; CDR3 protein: CASSQGISGAYEQYF
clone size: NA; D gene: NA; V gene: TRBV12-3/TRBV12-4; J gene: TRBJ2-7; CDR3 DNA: TGTGCCAGCAGCCAACAGGGAGGGTACGAGCAGTACTTC; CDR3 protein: CASSQQGGYEQYF
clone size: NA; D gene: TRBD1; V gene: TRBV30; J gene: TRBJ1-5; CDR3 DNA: TGTGCCTGGAGCGAAGGGACAGCAAGCAATCAGCCCCAGCATTTT; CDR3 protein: CAWSEGTASNQPQHF
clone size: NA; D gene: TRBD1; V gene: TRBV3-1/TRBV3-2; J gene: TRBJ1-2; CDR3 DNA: TGTGCCAGCAGCCCAACAACAGGGGTGGGCGACTACACCTTC; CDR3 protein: CASSPTTGVGDYTF
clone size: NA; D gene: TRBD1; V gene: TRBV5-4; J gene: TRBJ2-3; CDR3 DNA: TGTGCCAGCAGCCAGGACAGGGGCTTTCCAGATACGCAGTATTTT; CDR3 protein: CASSQDRGFPDTQYF
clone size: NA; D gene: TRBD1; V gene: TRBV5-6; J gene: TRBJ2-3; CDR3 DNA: TGTGCCAGCAGAGGGACAGGCCTCACAGATACGCAGTATTTT; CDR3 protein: CASRGTGLTDTQYF
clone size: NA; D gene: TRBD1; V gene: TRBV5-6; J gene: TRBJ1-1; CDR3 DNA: TGTGCCAGCAGCTTGAGTCCGGACAGGATATTTGAAGCTTTCTTT; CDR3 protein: CASSLSPDRIFEAFF
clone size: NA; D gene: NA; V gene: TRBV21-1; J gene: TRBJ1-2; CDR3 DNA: TGTGCCAGCAGCAAAGCTCGAGGGCCCGGCGTATTATTCTATGGCTACACCTTC; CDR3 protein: CASSKARGPGVLFYGYTF
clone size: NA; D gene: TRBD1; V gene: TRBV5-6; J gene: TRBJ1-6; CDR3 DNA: TGTGCCAGCAGCTCGGGACAGGGTAAACCACCCCTCCACTTT; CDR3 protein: CASSSGQGKPPLHF